These 10 T cell receptor beta chains were all obtained from the same sample, sequenced in a study of CD8+CD57+ T cells in acquired aplastic anemia (dated by TCRdb to about 2018). The instrument was an Illumina HiSeq 2000. TCR beta VDJ combination and CDR3 sequence profiling used genomic DNA as the template. TCRdb passed the public sequencing reads through fastp at Q25 and MiXCR, retaining productive beta sequences. Each entry merges the rows of one CDR3 protein and shows their most common DNA and genes. The sample yields some 170,000 distinct CDR3 sequences; around 75% were counted once. The ten largest account for around 45% of the sample. The patients picked for sequencing were ones in whom flow cytometry had shown an expansion of CD8+CD57+ cells. Source material: sorted CD4+, CD8+, or CD8+CD57+ T cells (not recorded which) from PBMCs. The receptors were gathered from a human donor with aplastic anemia.

This chain connects TRBV24-1 to TRBJ1-2; D might be TRBD1 (5 bases). V lost 6 bases, J lost 0 bases, and 10 bases lay in between. This CDR3 contains 14 residues. Germline values: CDR1 KGHDR, CDR2 SFDVKD. The CDR3 region has the DNA TGTGCCACCAGTCCAGGGCCTACTAACTATGGCTACACCTTC. This sequence encodes CATSPGPTNYGYTF.

The chain employs TRBV15 and TRBJ2-1; 9 positions agree with TRBD2. The CDR3 totals 16 residues. Germline assignment: CDR1 LNHNV and CDR2 YYDKDF (reference sequence). V shed 1 base, J shed 5 bases, and the junction held 6 bases outside the gene matches. CDR3 bases: TGTGCCACCAGCAGAGGGCGGGGGGGTACTAACAATGAGCAGTTCTTC. This gives the protein CATSRGRGGTNNEQFF.

V gene TRBV5-1 combines with J gene TRBJ2-3; 7 nucleotides agree with TRBD2. The CDR3 length is 15 residues. V gave up 0 bases and J gave up 2 bases; unmatched junction bases: 3. The germline CDR1 and CDR2 sequences are SGHRS and YFSETQ. The CDR3 is CASSLGDYNTDTQYF. DNA of the CDR3: TGCGCCAGCAGCTTGGGGGACTATAACACAGATACGCAGTATTTT.

This clonotype was counted between two and nine times. The V and J genes are TRBV13 and TRBJ1-2, with 9 bases that match TRBD1. Germline V gene sequence: CDR1 PRHDT, CDR2 FYEKMQ (reference sequence). CDR3 length equals 15 residues. The V and J ends lost 4 bases and 6 bases, in that order; junction bases with no gene match: 9. This CDR3 is CASSWGQGAVDGYTF. The CDR3 DNA sequence: TGTGCCAGCAGCTGGGGACAGGGTGCTGTAGATGGCTACACCTTC. The whole variable domain, filled in from reference TRBV13 and TRBJ1-2, reads AAGVIQSPRHLIKEKRETATLKCYPIPRHDTVYWYQQGPGQDPQFLISFYEKMQSDKGSIPDRFSAQQFSDYHSELNMSSLELGDSALYFCASSWGQGAVDGYTFGSGTRLTVV.

The chain couples TRBV5-1 to TRBJ1-3; possible D gene TRBD1, 5 bases. With 0 bases removed from V and 0 bases from J, the gap between germline ends came to 10 bases. Germline-derived CDR1 and CDR2 are SGHRS and YFSETQ. The CDR3 is 16 residues long. In DNA, the CDR3 is TGCGCCAGCAGCTTGGCCGGTGGGGCCTCTGGAAACACCATATATTTT. Translation gives CASSLAGGASGNTIYF.

The genes are TRBV7-9 and TRBJ1-5; possibly TRBD1 for D (5 bases). The V end was cut by 5 bases, the J end by 4 bases, with 12 bases between. The CDR3 is 14 amino acids. CDR1 is SEHNR, CDR2 FQNEAQ, per germline (reference sequence). Here the CDR3 DNA reads TGTGCCAGCAGCGCGGACACCCGGAATCAGCCCCAGCATTTT. Protein: CASSADTRNQPQHF.

The CDR3 DNA reads as TGTGCCAGCAGTTTTCCAGGGACGGGGACTGAAGCTTTCTTT. This codes for CASSFPGTGTEAFF. The genes are TRBV2 and TRBJ1-1; perhaps TRBD1 as D (5 bases). Trimming removed 5 bases at V and 5 bases at J, with 15 bases between. This CDR3 comprises 14 residues. Germline values: CDR1 SNHLY, CDR2 FYNNEI.

V gene TRBV19 combines with J gene TRBJ1-2, with 10 positions matching TRBD1. This CDR3 region has 15 residues. CDR1 LNHDA and CDR2 SQIVND come from the germline V gene (reference sequence). V lost 4 bases to trimming and J lost 8 bases; unmatched junction nucleotides: 10. CDR3 nucleotides: TGTGCCAGTAGTACACCTGACAGGGGGCCTGGAGGCTACACCTTC. This codes for CASSTPDRGPGGYTF.

The gene calls are TRBV10-3 and TRBJ2-7; 10 bases are a match to TRBD2. With V trimmed by 10 bases and J by 3 bases, 21 bases remained unmatched. The CDR3 contains 18 residues. Per the germline V gene, CDR1 is ENHRY and CDR2 is SYGVKD. The CDR3 spells CASSLGSPSGRPNYEQYF. CDR3 DNA: TGTGCCAGCAGCTTAGGGTCCCCTAGCGGGAGACCCAACTACGAGCAGTACTTC.

This chain connects TRBV6-4 to TRBJ2-2, with 12 positions matching TRBD1. Germline CDR1 reads MRHNA; CDR2 reads SNTAGT. V lost 4 bases, J lost 7 bases, and 4 bases stayed unmatched. This CDR3 spans 15 amino acids. The CDR3 protein is CASSGDRGLSGELFF. In DNA form, the CDR3 reads TGTGCCAGCAGTGGGGACAGGGGGCTGAGCGGGGAGCTGTTTTTT.